The sequence of this TCR beta chain was determined in a study of cytomegalovirus exposure and HLA in healthy donors. Study as a whole: Later analysis reported that the 130 or so validation repertoires shared the platform of the 500 to 850 first-cohort repertoires. Study-level points and caveats: Despite most TCR sequences being rare, some public TCRs occurred in many donors. It was reported that the classifier diagnosed cytomegalovirus status with high specificity and sensitivity in both the original and validation cohorts.

The V segment lost 3 bases and the J segment 3 bases; nucleotides outside the gene matches: 7. The CDR3 is 16 residues long. Germline V gene sequence: CDR1 KGHSH, CDR2 LQKENI. On this clone: Its antigen remains unknown.

The data were produced by immunoSEQ multiplex PCR, yet TCRdb's version contains in-frame clones alone and is incomplete. This table has a few hundred thousand clones, roughly 85% appearing once. The rearrangement uses TRBV18 and TRBJ1-4, with 7 bases fitting TRBD1. Sequencing input: PBMCs. The receptor was isolated from a woman aged 18-29 years in good health and CMV-seronegative. The CDR3: CASSPLPDRSNEKLFF. CDR3 coding DNA: TGTGCCAGCTCACCTCTCCCGGACAGGTCTAATGAAAAACTGTTTTTT.